The 13 T cell receptor beta chains below come from one sample, sequenced in a study of neoadjuvant anti-PD-1 for oral cavity cancer. Time point specified: after neoadjuvant nivolumab, at surgical resection. The repertoire was sequenced with immunoSEQ multiplex PCR; TCRdb's copy has only in-frame clones and lacks some. The profile shows about 13,000 clones, approximately 70% of them singletons. Specimen: PBMCs, collected after nivolumab (anti-PD-1) treatment. All receptors derive from a person between 40 and 79 years old with oral cavity squamous cell carcinoma.

The table lists this clone with a count of one. The chain carries TRBV19 and TRBJ2-1; D is ambiguous. V was pared by 8 bases and J by 3 bases, with 8 bases between. Per germline, CDR1 LNHDA and CDR2 SQIVND (reference sequence). The CDR3 sequence is 12 residues long. The CDR3 DNA reads TGTGCCAGTGAGAATCGCTACAATGAGCAGTTCTTC. Translated: CASENRYNEQFF.

J is TRBJ2-3 and V is TRBV2; 10 nucleotides agree with TRBD2. With V trimmed by 7 bases and J by 2 bases, 6 bases remained unmatched. The CDR3 spans 15 residues. CDR1 SNHLY and CDR2 FYNNEI come from the germline V gene. In DNA, the CDR3 is TGTGCCAGCAAGGGACTAGCGACCTACACAGATACGCAGTATTTT. It codes for CASKGLATYTDTQYF.

This clone was detected once. This rearrangement joins TRBV10-2 to TRBJ1-4; TRBD1 agrees at 9 bases. Trimming removed 0 bases from V and 13 bases from J; junction bases left unmatched: 6. The CDR3 contains 14 residues. Germline values: CDR1 WSHSY, CDR2 SAAADI. The CDR3 region is CASSESRTGEGLFF. The CDR3 DNA reads TGCGCCAGCAGTGAGTCCAGGACAGGGGAGGGACTGTTTTTT.

This clone was recorded a few times. This chain joins TRBV5-4 and TRBJ1-2; tentative D call: TRBD1 (6 bases). Trimming removed 4 bases at V and 5 bases at J, with 18 bases between. Germline-derived CDR1 and CDR2 are SGHNT and YYREEE (reference sequence). This CDR3 comprises 15 residues. CDR3 sequence: CASSPEGGLMYGYTF. The CDR3 nucleotides read TGTGCCAGCAGCCCTGAGGGGGGGTTGATGTATGGCTACACCTTC.

The chain recombines TRBV10-3 with TRBJ2-1, with 11 bases aligning to TRBD2. V trimming: 6 bases; J trimming: 0 bases; junction bases outside the gene matches: 7. Germline CDR1 ENHRY, CDR2 SYGVKD. The CDR3 extends over 17 amino acids. The CDR3 nucleotides are TGTGCCATCAGCCCAGGGACTAGCGGTAGCTCCTACAATGAGCAGTTCTTC. Protein sequence: CAISPGTSGSSYNEQFF.

This CDR3 reads CASSLGTGSAEQFF. The CDR3 nucleotides read TGTGCCAGCAGCTTAGGGACAGGGTCAGCCGAGCAGTTCTTC. This chain connects TRBV5-6 to TRBJ2-1; 9 nucleotides align to TRBD1. Per germline, CDR1 SGHDT and CDR2 YYEEEE. Trimming took 2 bases from V and 10 from J; bases not matched to a gene: 7. This CDR3 contains 14 residues.

The chain joins TRBV27 to TRBJ2-1; maybe TRBD2 (6 bases). This CDR3 is 15 amino acids long. V lost 5 bases to trimming and J lost 0 bases, with 11 bases between them. Germline-derived CDR1 and CDR2 are MNHEY and SMNVEV (reference sequence). The CDR3 protein is CASSPGLSSYNEQFF. The CDR3, as DNA: TGTGCCAGCAGTCCGGGACTCAGCTCCTACAATGAGCAGTTCTTC.

The CDR3 protein is CASIGTASYEQYF. In DNA form, the CDR3 reads TGTGCCAGCATCGGGACAGCCTCCTACGAGCAGTACTTC. The chain has TRBV6-6 and TRBJ2-7; 7 bases agree with TRBD1. CDR1 and CDR2 (germline): MNHNY, SVGAGI (reference sequence). V lost 7 bases, J lost 0 bases, and 3 bases stayed unmatched. CDR3 size: 13 residues.

CDR3 amino acids: CSVGVLADYYNEQFF. The CDR3 nucleotides are TGCAGCGTTGGGGTACTAGCGGATTACTACAATGAGCAGTTCTTC. The rearrangement joins TRBV29-1 to TRBJ2-1; 8 nucleotides line up with TRBD2. This CDR3 is 15 amino acids long. CDR1 is SQVTM and CDR2 is ANQGSEA in the germline V gene. V was pared by 4 bases and J by 3 bases, with 8 bases of the junction left unmatched.

The V and J genes are TRBV28 and TRBJ2-1; 11 nucleotides match TRBD2. Germline loops: CDR1 MDHEN, CDR2 SYDVKM. The CDR3 covers 16 residues. V shed 6 bases, J shed 4 bases, and the junction held 8 bases outside the gene matches. The CDR3 loop is CASSQRLAGGYNEQFF. CDR3 DNA sequence: TGTGCCAGCAGCCAACGGCTAGCGGGAGGATACAATGAGCAGTTCTTC.

This clone was picked up a small number of times. J is TRBJ2-1 and V is TRBV2; TRBD2 is a possible D gene (7 bases). The CDR3 is made up of 16 amino acids. Germline CDR1 and CDR2: SNHLY and FYNNEI. Trimming cost V 0 bases and J 7 bases, with 16 bases left between them. Written as DNA, the CDR3 is TGTGCCAGCAGTGAAGCTAAGGGGGAGGGCCGGAATGAGCAGTTCTTC. This codes for CASSEAKGEGRNEQFF.

The V and J genes are TRBV10-3 and TRBJ2-7; D not resolved. The length of the CDR3 is 13 residues. Trimming removed 3 bases from V and 2 bases from J, with 8 bases in between. Germline V lookup: CDR1 ENHRY, CDR2 SYGVKD. The CDR3 reads CAISDHGTYEQYF. CDR3 DNA: TGTGCCATCAGTGACCACGGAACCTACGAGCAGTACTTC.

This clone was detected only a few times. The CDR3 is CASSQDRAPGNTIYF. Written as DNA, the CDR3 is TGTGCCAGCAGCCAAGATAGGGCCCCTGGAAACACCATATATTTT. The genes are TRBV4-2 and TRBJ1-3; D uncertain. Germline V CDR1 and CDR2: LGHNA, YNFKEQ. V was trimmed by 0 bases and J by 2 bases, leaving 8 bases between them. The CDR3 contains 15 residues.